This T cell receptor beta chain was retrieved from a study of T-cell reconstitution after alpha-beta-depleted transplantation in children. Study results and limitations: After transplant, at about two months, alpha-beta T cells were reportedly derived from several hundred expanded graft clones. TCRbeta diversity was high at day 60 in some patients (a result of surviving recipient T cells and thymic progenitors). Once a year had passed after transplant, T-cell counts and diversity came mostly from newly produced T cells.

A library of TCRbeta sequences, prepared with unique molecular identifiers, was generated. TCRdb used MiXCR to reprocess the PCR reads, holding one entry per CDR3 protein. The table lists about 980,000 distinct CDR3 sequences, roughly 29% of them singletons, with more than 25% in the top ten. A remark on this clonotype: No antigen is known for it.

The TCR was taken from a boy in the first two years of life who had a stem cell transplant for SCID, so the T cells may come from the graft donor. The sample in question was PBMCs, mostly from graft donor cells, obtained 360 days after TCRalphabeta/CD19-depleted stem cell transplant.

CDR3 region: CASSVRQQSTDTQYF. In DNA form, the CDR3 reads TGTGCCAGCAGTGTAAGGCAGCAAAGCACAGATACGCAGTATTTT. The gene calls are TRBV2 and TRBJ2-3; D unclear. Germline CDR1 SNHLY, CDR2 FYNNEI. This CDR3 is 15 amino acids long. V was clipped by 4 bases and J by 0 bases, with 11 bases between them.